The rows below give T cell receptor beta chains drawn from one sample of a study of lymphopenia after photon versus proton radiotherapy. TCRdb keeps only in-frame clones here, not all; method: immunoSEQ multiplex PCR. The top ten hold 40% to 60% of the sample, which has 25,000 to 30,000 clones, 87% seen once. The source material was peripheral blood, sampled from a patient treated with proton-based radiotherapy. The receptors stem from a woman aged 60-75 years with cholangiocarcinoma. Some clones in this sample may be carry-over from other donors' samples. CDR3s include the opening cysteine and the closing phenylalanine or tryptophan. The D gene is left open where the match is weak. Clone size is given for some rows only: seen once, a few or many times, or a class if the clone is expanded.

.	TRBV7-2	TRBJ2-4	TRBD2	CASSLHQPLANIQYF	TGTGCCAGCAGCCTACACCAGCCACTAGCGAACATTCAGTACTTC
.	TRBV10-2	TRBJ2-3	TRBD1	CASSTGVDTQYF	TGCGCCAGCAGCACAGGGGTAGATACGCAGTATTTT
.	TRBV6-1	TRBJ1-2	.	CASSVGRAGYTF	TGTGCCAGCAGTGTAGGCAGGGCTGGCTACACCTTC
.	TRBV18	TRBJ2-5	.	CASSPNAGGETQYF	TGTGCCAGCTCACCCAACGCCGGGGGAGAGACCCAGTACTTC
.	TRBV2	TRBJ2-7	.	CASQFLSYEQYF	TGTGCCAGCCAATTTCTCTCCTACGAGCAGTACTTC
.	TRBV5-1	TRBJ2-4	TRBD2	CASSPQGGLYIQYF	TGCGCCAGCAGCCCCCAGGGAGGGCTATACATTCAGTACTTC
.	TRBV5-5	TRBJ2-7	TRBD1	CASSERQGASRGVREQYF	TGTGCCAGCAGCGAGAGACAGGGGGCAAGCCGTGGAGTCCGCGAGCAGTACTTC
few	TRBV7-9	TRBJ2-7	.	CASTGDGRDEQYF	TGTGCCAGCACCGGGGACGGCCGTGACGAGCAGTACTTC
.	TRBV7-6	TRBJ1-3	TRBD1	CASSKQTGGNTIYF	TGTGCCAGCAGCAAACAGACAGGGGGAAACACCATATATTTT
.	TRBV18	TRBJ1-5	.	CASSPQGSEQPQHF	TGTGCCAGCTCACCGCAGGGATCGGAGCAGCCCCAGCATTTT
.	TRBV29-1	TRBJ2-7	.	CSVVSRSTYEQYF	TGCAGCGTTGTAAGCAGGTCGACCTACGAGCAGTACTTC
.	TRBV7-2	TRBJ2-5	.	CASSLEVDRRTQYF	TGTGCCAGCAGCTTAGAGGTTGACAGGAGGACCCAGTACTTC
.	TRBV2	TRBJ1-4	.	CASTGGIATNEKLFF	TGTGCCAGCACCGGAGGGATTGCAACTAATGAAAAACTGTTTTTT
.	TRBV21-1	TRBJ1-3	.	CASKGGRGIAGNTIYF	TGTGCCAGCAAGGGGGGCAGGGGGATAGCTGGAAACACCATATATTTT